This is a list of T cell receptor beta chains from one sample in a study of T cells in Graves' hyperthyroidism and ophthalmopathy. TCRdb re-called the multiplex PCR reads through MiXCR, storing one row per CDR3 protein. The data hold 550,000 to 850,000 distinct CDR3 sequences, with under 20% observed a single time. The specimen sequenced was blood. These receptors originate from a woman in her forties or fifties with Graves' hyperthyroidism that later progressed to Graves' ophthalmopathy. Each CDR3 is given with its conserved first and last residue. The D gene is left open where the match is weak. Clone size is not always given. Where it is, it says once, few, many or a class for expanded clones.

15,-,TRBV27,TRBJ2-7,-,CASSPAAGSSYEQYF,TGTGCCAGCAGTCCAGCAGCCGGTAGCTCCTACGAGCAGTACTTC
15,TRBD2,TRBV24-1,TRBJ2-3,-,CATSDLAGSTDTQYF,TGTGCCACCAGCGACCTAGCGGGGTCCACAGATACGCAGTATTTT
16,-,TRBV24-1,TRBJ2-5,-,CATQKSPSGLQETQYF,TGTGCCACTCAAAAATCCCCCAGCGGCCTCCAAGAGACCCAGTACTTC
18,TRBD2,TRBV12-3/TRBV12-4,TRBJ2-1,-,CASSFSGLAGGRYNEQFF,TGTGCCAGCAGTTTTTCGGGACTAGCGGGGGGGCGGTACAATGAGCAGTTCTTC
14,-,TRBV7-3,TRBJ2-2,-,CASSLRGGAGELFF,TGTGCCAGCAGCTTAAGAGGCGGCGCCGGGGAGCTGTTTTTT
11,-,TRBV20-1,TRBJ2-7,few,CSAREGGEQYF,TGCAGTGCTAGGGAGGGGGGCGAGCAGTACTTC
15,-,TRBV6-5,TRBJ1-5,-,CASSYSGGTPQPQHF,TGTGCCAGCAGTTACTCTGGGGGAACTCCTCAGCCCCAGCATTTT
16,TRBD1,TRBV5-6,TRBJ2-2,few,CASSLETGDGAGELFF,TGTGCCAGCAGCTTGGAAACAGGGGACGGAGCCGGGGAGCTGTTTTTT
17,-,TRBV7-6,TRBJ1-3,few,CASSFGFGPDSGNTIYF,TGTGCCAGCAGCTTTGGGTTCGGTCCTGACTCTGGAAACACCATATATTTT
14,-,TRBV12-3/TRBV12-4,TRBJ2-7,-,CASSFQYGSYEQYF,TGTGCCAGCAGTTTTCAGTACGGATCCTACGAGCAGTACTTC
12,-,TRBV6-1,TRBJ1-4,-,CASSFGSEKLFF,TGTGCCAGCAGTTTTGGCAGTGAAAAACTGTTTTTT
14,-,TRBV7-2,TRBJ2-5,few,CASSLAGGMETQYF,TGTGCCAGCAGCTTAGCGGGGGGCATGGAGACCCAGTACTTC
15,-,TRBV6-2/TRBV6-3,TRBJ2-1,few,CASSSHRASYNEQFF,TGTGCCAGCAGTTCCCATAGGGCCTCCTACAATGAGCAGTTCTTC
15,-,TRBV7-3,TRBJ1-2,-,CASSPSGGGPYGYTF,TGTGCCAGCAGCCCTTCCGGGGGGGGTCCCTATGGCTACACCTTC
14,-,TRBV5-1,TRBJ2-7,many,CASSLANRAYEQYF,TGCGCCAGCAGCTTGGCCAACCGAGCCTACGAGCAGTACTTC
13,-,TRBV18,TRBJ1-6,-,CASSGSGNSPLHF,TGTGCCAGCTCAGGGTCAGGAAATTCACCCCTCCACTTT
17,TRBD1,TRBV6-1,TRBJ1-1,many,CASSQRQGWDWHTEAFF,TGTGCCAGCAGTCAACGACAGGGGTGGGACTGGCACACTGAAGCTTTCTTT
14,-,TRBV12-3/TRBV12-4,TRBJ1-2,many,CASTPTDRAEGYTF,TGTGCCAGCACCCCGACGGATAGGGCTGAGGGCTACACCTTC
14,-,TRBV18,TRBJ2-5,many,CASSSDRLRETQYF,TGTGCCAGCTCATCCGACAGGCTGCGGGAGACCCAGTACTTC
14,TRBD1,TRBV18,TRBJ1-1,many,CASTTGGADTEAFF,TGTGCCAGCACGACAGGGGGCGCGGACACTGAAGCTTTCTTT
15,TRBD1,TRBV14,TRBJ2-5,few,CASSLIQGARETQYF,TGTGCCAGCAGCCTTATACAGGGGGCTCGGGAGACCCAGTACTTC
15,TRBD1,TRBV20-1,TRBJ2-5,many,CSARVGGTGGQTQYF,TGCAGTGCTAGAGTCGGGGGGACAGGGGGCCAGACCCAGTACTTC
17,-,TRBV5-1,TRBJ2-5,few,CASSLRTDARTSLPQYF,TGCGCCAGCAGCTTGCGGACCGATGCTCGGACTTCCCTGCCCCAGTACTTC
15,-,TRBV3-1,TRBJ1-5,many,CASSQGARGTQPQHF,TGTGCCAGCAGCCAAGGTGCCCGGGGGACTCAGCCCCAGCATTTT
14,-,TRBV13,TRBJ2-3,-,CASSVAPFPDTQYF,TGTGCCAGCTCTGTGGCCCCTTTCCCAGATACGCAGTATTTT
15,TRBD1,TRBV11-3,TRBJ2-1,-,CASSQGTGSYNERFF,TGTGCCAGCAGTCAAGGGACAGGCTCCTACAATGAGCGGTTCTTC
14,-,TRBV12-3/TRBV12-4,TRBJ1-1,few,CASSQRVRRSEAFF,TGTGCCAGCAGCCAGAGGGTTCGACGGTCGGAAGCTTTCTTT
14,TRBD1,TRBV10-3,TRBJ2-1,-,CAISVTGGGNEQFF,TGTGCCATCAGTGTGACAGGGGGGGGGAATGAGCAGTTCTTC
14,-,TRBV20-1,TRBJ1-5,few,CSAREQNSNQPQHF,TGCAGTGCTAGAGAGCAGAATAGCAATCAGCCCCAGCATTTT
16,TRBD1,TRBV6-5,TRBJ1-2,many,CASSYASGTVNYGYTF,TGTGCCAGCAGTTACGCTTCCGGGACAGTTAACTATGGCTACACCTTC
15,-,TRBV2,TRBJ1-1,many,CASSALRWANTEAFF,TGTGCCAGCAGCGCCCTGCGTTGGGCGAACACTGAAGCTTTCTTT
16,TRBD1,TRBV3-1,TRBJ1-4,-,CASSQQGAQPNEKLFF,TGTGCCAGCAGCCAACAGGGGGCGCAACCTAATGAAAAACTGTTTTTT
13,-,TRBV30,TRBJ1-2,many,CAWSVNRDYGYTF,TGTGCCTGGAGTGTCAACAGGGACTATGGCTACACCTTC
15,-,TRBV5-1,TRBJ2-3,-,CASSLVAGHLDTQYF,TGCGCCAGCAGCTTGGTTGCGGGGCATTTAGATACGCAGTATTTT
15,-,TRBV5-1,TRBJ1-1,many,CASSFSGAENTEAFF,TGCGCCAGCAGCTTTTCAGGGGCTGAGAACACTGAAGCTTTCTTT
14,TRBD2,TRBV27,TRBJ2-1,-,CASAAGVSYNEQFF,TGTGCCAGCGCAGCGGGAGTCTCCTACAATGAGCAGTTCTTC
15,TRBD2,TRBV6-1,TRBJ2-2,-,CASGVGRVNTGELFF,TGTGCCAGTGGGGTCGGGAGGGTGAACACCGGGGAGCTGTTTTTT
15,-,TRBV9,TRBJ1-2,-,CASSAHRVLNYGYTF,TGTGCCAGCAGCGCCCACAGGGTATTGAACTATGGCTACACCTTC
16,TRBD1,TRBV20-1,TRBJ2-5,many,CSARDVNRGPRETQYF,TGCAGTGCTAGAGATGTCAACAGGGGGCCGAGAGAGACCCAGTACTTC
16,-,TRBV19,TRBJ1-3,-,CASSIGSSSSGNTIYF,TGTGCCAGTAGTATAGGATCCTCGAGCTCTGGAAACACCATATATTTT
17,-,TRBV10-3,TRBJ1-1,few,CAISETDMDLGIRAAFF,TGTGCCATCAGCGAAACCGACATGGATCTGGGGATTCGGGCAGCTTTCTTT
13,-,TRBV30,TRBJ1-2,many,CAWSVGGNNGYTF,TGTGCCTGGAGTGTAGGGGGAAATAATGGCTACACCTTC
13,-,TRBV3-1,TRBJ1-2,many,CASSHTYDGGYTF,TGTGCCAGCAGCCACACATACGACGGTGGCTACACCTTC
14,-,TRBV19,TRBJ1-4,-,CASSARAGDEKLFF,TGTGCCAGTAGCGCCAGGGCGGGAGATGAAAAACTGTTTTTT
15,TRBD1,TRBV5-6,TRBJ1-5,-,CASSLFSTGAQPQHF,TGTGCCAGCAGCTTGTTTTCCACAGGGGCCCAGCCCCAGCATTTT
13,TRBD1,TRBV6-1,TRBJ1-2,-,CASSHRGLHGYTF,TGTGCCAGCAGTCACAGGGGGCTGCATGGCTACACCTTC
16,TRBD1,TRBV5-1,TRBJ1-6,few,CASSLVTGADNSPLHF,TGCGCCAGCAGCTTGGTGACAGGGGCCGATAATTCACCCCTCCACTTT
13,-,TRBV12-5,TRBJ2-3,-,CASGLEPTDTQYF,TGTGCTAGTGGACTGGAGCCCACAGATACGCAGTATTTT